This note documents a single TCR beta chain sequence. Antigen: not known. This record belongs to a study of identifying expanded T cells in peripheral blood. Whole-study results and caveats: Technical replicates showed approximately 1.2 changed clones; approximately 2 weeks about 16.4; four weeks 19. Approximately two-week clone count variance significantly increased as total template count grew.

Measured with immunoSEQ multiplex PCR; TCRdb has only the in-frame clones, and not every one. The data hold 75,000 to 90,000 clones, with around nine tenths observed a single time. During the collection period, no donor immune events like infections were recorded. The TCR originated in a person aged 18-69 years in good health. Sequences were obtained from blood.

CDR3 sequence (DNA): TGTGCCAGTAGTATAGATCAGGACTATGGCTACACCTTC. Amino acid sequence: CASSIDQDYGYTF. The genes are TRBV19 and TRBJ1-2; D is unclear. The V end was cut by 0 bases, the J end by 3 bases, with 5 bases between. CDR1 is LNHDA and CDR2 is SQIVND in the germline V gene (reference sequence). CDR3 length equals 13 residues.